The subject of this entry is one T cell receptor (beta chain). Germline V gene sequence: CDR1 SQVTM, CDR2 ANQGSEA. V was pared by 8 bases and J by 6 bases, with 15 bases of the junction left unmatched. This CDR3 has 15 residues. This sample is part of a study of early T cells in non-severe SARS-CoV-2 infection. One entry per CDR3 protein results from TCRdb running MiXCR on the 5' RACE reads. Of approximately 48,000 distinct CDR3 sequences listed, about 9.3% are singletons. This clonotype originated in an adult who was a healthcare worker with PCR-confirmed SARS-CoV-2 infection or an uninfected control (not recorded which). Material for sequencing was whole blood. The rearrangement links TRBV29-1 to TRBJ2-3; 9 positions match TRBD1. This CDR3 is CSSSGGTGSADTQYF. DNA for the CDR3: TGCAGCTCTTCCGGAGGGACAGGGTCAGCTGATACGCAGTATTTT.